This T cell receptor beta chain was captured in a study of identical twins. In regard to this clonotype: Its antigen is still unknown.

Study results and limitations: Insertions ran lower in abundant cord blood beta clonotypes, though not in memory repertoires.

TCRdb redid the calling of the 5' RACE reads with MiXCR, one entry per CDR3 protein. The sample lists 1.5 million to 2 million distinct CDR3 sequences; under 35% were seen once. The CDR3 runs to 15 residues. CDR1 and CDR2 (germline): LNHNV, YYDKDF (reference sequence). Deletions cut 3 bases from V and 0 bases from J, with 8 bases between. This TCR was recovered from a newborn girl in good health. The chain uses TRBV15 and TRBJ1-4; D unresolved. Sequences were obtained from cord blood. The CDR3 sequence is CATSRAGATNEKLFF. For the CDR3, the DNA is TGTGCCACCAGCAGGGCTGGCGCAACTAATGAAAAACTGTTTTTT. Full variable domain (outside the CDR3, taken from reference TRBV15 and TRBJ1-4): DAMVIQNPRYQVTQFGKPVTLSCSQTLNHNVMYWYQQKSSQAPKLLFHYYDKDFNNEADTPDNFQSRRPNTSFCFLDIRSPGLGDTAMYLCATSRAGATNEKLFFGSGTQLSVL.